This TCR beta chain emerged from a study of CD8+ T cells in alopecia areata. The V and J ends lost 3 bases and 4 bases respectively, with 14 bases between them. The CDR3 length is 15 residues. The V gene's germline CDR1 is SGHTA and CDR2 FQGNSA. This clone was seen more than once but under ten times. cDNA serving as the sequencing template came from extracted, reverse transcribed RNA. Data came from immunoSEQ multiplex PCR; TCRdb stores just in-frame clones and leaves some out. The sample lists 150,000 or so clones; around 47% were seen once. The sample consisted of CD4+ T cells sorted from blood. The receptor comes from a human donor with alopecia areata. This rearrangement joins TRBV7-2 to TRBJ2-3; D gene uncertain. The DNA for the CDR3 is TGTGCCAGCAGCTTGTTGGTCTCACGGCCAGATACGCAGTATTTT. Its protein is CASSLLVSRPDTQYF.